The clone carrying this TCR beta chain was found a few times. The antigen is undetermined. Construction of the TCR beta libraries employed iRepertoire HTBI primers in conjunction with Arm-PCR of CDR3 regions. One entry per CDR3 protein results from TCRdb running MiXCR on the multiplex PCR reads. The sample has about 470,000 distinct CDR3 sequences, roughly 21% seen once. As for time point: persistent/refractory GD, antithyroid drugs over 5 years with positive TRAb. The authors made the TCR library using RNA they extracted from PBMCs. J lost 0 bases, V lost 6 bases, and 2 bases had no gene match. The CDR3 has 16 residues. Germline CDR1 is MNHNS and CDR2 is SASEGT. The data belong to a study of regulatory T cells in long-lasting Graves disease. Points from the study as a whole: Persistent patients shared more public clonotypes (2,741) than newly diagnosed patients (around 1,000). Persistent Graves' patients showed reduced TCR diversity versus newly diagnosed patients. Thyroid tissue was not studied; only peripheral blood was.

The sample here was peripheral blood mononuclear cells (PBMCs), taken when the disease was refractory, from a patient treated with antithyroid drugs. V is TRBV6-1 and J is TRBJ2-2, with 12 bases lining up with TRBD2. The clonotype originates from a female donor with Graves disease. Written as DNA, the CDR3 is TGTGCCAGCAGATCTAGCGGGAGGGCGAACACCGGGGAGCTGTTTTTT. This encodes CASRSSGRANTGELFF.